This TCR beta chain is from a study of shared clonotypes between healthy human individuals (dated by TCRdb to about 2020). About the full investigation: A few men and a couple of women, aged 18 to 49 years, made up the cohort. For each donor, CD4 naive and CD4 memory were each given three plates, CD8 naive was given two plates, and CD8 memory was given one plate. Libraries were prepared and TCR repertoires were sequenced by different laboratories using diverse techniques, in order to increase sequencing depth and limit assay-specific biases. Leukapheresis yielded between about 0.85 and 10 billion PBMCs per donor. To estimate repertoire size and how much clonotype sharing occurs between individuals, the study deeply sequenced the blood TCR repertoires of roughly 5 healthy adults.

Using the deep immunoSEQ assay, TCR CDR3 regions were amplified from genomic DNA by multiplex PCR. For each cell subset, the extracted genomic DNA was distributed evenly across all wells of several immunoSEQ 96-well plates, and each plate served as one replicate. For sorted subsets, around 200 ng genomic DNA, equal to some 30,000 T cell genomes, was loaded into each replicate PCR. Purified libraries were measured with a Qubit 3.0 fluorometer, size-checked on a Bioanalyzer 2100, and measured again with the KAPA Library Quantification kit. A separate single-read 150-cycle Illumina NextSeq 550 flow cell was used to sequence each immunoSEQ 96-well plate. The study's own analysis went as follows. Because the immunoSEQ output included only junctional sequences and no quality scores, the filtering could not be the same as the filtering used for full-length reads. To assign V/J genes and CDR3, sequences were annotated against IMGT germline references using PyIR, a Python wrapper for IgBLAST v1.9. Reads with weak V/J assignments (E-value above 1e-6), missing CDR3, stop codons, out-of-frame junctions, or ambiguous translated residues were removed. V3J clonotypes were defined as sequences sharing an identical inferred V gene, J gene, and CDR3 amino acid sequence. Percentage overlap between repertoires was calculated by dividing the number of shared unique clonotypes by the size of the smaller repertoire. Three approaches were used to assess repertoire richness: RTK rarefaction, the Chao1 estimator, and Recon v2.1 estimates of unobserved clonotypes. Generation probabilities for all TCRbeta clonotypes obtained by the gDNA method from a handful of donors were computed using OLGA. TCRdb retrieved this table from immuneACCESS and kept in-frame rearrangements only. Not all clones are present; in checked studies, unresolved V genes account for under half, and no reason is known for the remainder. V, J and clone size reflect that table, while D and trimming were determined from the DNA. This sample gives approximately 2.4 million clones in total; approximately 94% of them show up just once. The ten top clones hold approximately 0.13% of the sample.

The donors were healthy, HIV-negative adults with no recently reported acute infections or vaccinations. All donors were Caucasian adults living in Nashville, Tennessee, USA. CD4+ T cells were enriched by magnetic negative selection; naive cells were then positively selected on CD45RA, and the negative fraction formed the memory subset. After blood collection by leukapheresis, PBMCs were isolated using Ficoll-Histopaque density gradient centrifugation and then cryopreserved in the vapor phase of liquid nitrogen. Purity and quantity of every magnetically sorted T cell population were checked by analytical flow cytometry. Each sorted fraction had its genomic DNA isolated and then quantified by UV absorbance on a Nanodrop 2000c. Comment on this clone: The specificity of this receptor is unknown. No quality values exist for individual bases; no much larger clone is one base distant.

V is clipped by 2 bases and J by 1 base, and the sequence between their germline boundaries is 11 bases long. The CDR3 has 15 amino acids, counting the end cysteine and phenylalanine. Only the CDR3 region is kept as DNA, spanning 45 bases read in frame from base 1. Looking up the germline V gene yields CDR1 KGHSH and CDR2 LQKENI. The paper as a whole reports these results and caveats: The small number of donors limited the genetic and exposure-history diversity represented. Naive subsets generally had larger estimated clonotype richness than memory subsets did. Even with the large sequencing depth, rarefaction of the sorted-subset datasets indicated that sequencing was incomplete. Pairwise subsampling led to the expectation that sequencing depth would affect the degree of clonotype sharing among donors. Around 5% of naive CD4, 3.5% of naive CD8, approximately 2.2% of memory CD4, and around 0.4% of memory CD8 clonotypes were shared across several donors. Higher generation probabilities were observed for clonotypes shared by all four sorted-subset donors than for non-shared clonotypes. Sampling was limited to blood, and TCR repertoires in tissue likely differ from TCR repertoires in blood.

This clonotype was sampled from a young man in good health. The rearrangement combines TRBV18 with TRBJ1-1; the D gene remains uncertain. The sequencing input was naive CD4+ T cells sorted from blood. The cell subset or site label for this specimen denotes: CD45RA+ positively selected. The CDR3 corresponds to CASSPAQVGNTEAFF. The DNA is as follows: TGTGCCAGCTCACCAGCCCAAGTTGGGAACACTGAAGCTTTCTTT.